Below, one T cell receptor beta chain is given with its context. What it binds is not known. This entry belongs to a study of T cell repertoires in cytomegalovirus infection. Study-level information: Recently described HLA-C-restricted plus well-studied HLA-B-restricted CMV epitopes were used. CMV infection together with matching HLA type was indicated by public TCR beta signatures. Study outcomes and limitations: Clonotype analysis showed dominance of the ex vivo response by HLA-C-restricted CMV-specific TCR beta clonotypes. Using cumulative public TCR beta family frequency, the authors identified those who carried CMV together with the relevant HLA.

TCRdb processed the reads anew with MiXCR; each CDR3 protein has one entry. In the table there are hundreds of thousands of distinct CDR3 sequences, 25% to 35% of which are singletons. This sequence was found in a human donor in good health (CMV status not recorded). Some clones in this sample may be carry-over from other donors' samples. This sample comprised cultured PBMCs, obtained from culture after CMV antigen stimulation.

CDR3 loop: CASRKQITNEKLFF. The DNA for the CDR3 is TGTGCCAGCAGAAAACAGATAACTAATGAAAAACTGTTTTTT. This chain connects TRBV6-1 to TRBJ1-4; no definite D call. This CDR3 is built from 14 residues. From germline, CDR1 is MNHNS and CDR2 SASEGT. Trimming pared 6 bases from V and 1 base from J, leaving 9 bases between.